Here is one TCR beta chain with its context. The sample comes from a study of blood T cell repertoires in COVID-19. TCRdb's copy holds only in-frame clones and misses some; the assay was immunoSEQ multiplex PCR. The sample lists 45,000 to 70,000 clones; about 85% were seen once. The origin of this receptor is a woman aged 80 or over with acute or convalescent COVID-19. Material: peripheral blood.

In nucleotides, the CDR3 is TGTGCCTGGGGCCGATGGGGACAGGAAGGCACCTTC. This sequence encodes CAWGRWGQEGTF. This sequence joins TRBV30 and TRBJ1-2, with 8 nucleotides matching TRBD1. From germline, CDR1 is GTSNPN and CDR2 SVGIG (reference sequence). The CDR3 is 12 amino acids. The junction had 12 bases not matched to a gene; V was cut back by 5 bases and J by 13 bases.